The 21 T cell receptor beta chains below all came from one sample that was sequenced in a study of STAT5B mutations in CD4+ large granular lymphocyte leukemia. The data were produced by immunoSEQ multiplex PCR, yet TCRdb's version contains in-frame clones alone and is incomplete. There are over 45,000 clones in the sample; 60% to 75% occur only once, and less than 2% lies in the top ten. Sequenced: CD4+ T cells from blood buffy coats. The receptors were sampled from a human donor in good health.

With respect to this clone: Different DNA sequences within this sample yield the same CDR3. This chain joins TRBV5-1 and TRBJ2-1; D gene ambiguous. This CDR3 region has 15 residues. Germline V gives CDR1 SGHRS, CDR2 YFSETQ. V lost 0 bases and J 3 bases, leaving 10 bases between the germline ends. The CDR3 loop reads CASSLGGQSYNEQFF. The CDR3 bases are TGCGCCAGCAGCTTGGGGGGTCAGAGCTACAATGAGCAGTTCTTC. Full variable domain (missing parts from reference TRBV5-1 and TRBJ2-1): KAGVTQTPRYLIKTRGQQVTLSCSPISGHRSVSWYQQTPGQGLQFLFEYFSETQRNKGNFPGRFSGRQFSNSRSEMNVSTLELGDSALYLCASSLGGQSYNEQFFGPGTRLTVL.

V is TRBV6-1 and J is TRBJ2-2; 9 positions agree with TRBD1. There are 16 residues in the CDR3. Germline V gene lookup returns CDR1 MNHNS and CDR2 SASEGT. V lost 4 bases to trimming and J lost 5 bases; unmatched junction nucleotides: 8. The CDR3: CASSGRTGVYTGELFF. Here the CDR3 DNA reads TGTGCCAGCAGTGGCCGGACAGGGGTTTATACCGGGGAGCTGTTTTTT.

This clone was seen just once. The CDR3 DNA reads TGCGCCAGCAGCCAGCCGGGGAGTTCCGGGGAGCTGTTTTTT. Encoded protein: CASSQPGSSGELFF. V is TRBV5-1 and J is TRBJ2-2, with D perhaps matching TRBD2 (5 bases). V gave up 4 bases and J gave up 6 bases, with 13 bases separating them. CDR3 length equals 14 residues. Germline lookup yields CDR1 SGHRS and CDR2 YFSETQ.

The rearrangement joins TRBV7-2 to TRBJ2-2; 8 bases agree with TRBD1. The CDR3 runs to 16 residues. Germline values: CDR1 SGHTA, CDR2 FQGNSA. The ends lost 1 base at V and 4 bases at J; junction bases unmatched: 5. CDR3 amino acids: CASSLVAGGGTGELFF. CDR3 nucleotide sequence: TGTGCCAGCAGCTTAGTAGCAGGGGGCGGCACCGGGGAGCTGTTTTTT.

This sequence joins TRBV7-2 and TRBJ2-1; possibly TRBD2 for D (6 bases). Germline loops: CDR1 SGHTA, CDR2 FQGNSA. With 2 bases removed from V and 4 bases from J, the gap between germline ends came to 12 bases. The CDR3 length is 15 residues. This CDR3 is CASSLRDSIYNEQFF. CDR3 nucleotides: TGTGCCAGCAGCTTAAGGGACTCGATATACAATGAGCAGTTCTTC.

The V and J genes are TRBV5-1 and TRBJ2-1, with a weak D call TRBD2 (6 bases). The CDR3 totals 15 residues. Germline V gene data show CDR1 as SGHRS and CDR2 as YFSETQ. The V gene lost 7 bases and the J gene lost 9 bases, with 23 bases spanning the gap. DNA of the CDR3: TGCGCCAGCGCTGAAGGAGGGCTAGCCGGGATTGAGCAGTTCTTC. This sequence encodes CASAEGGLAGIEQFF.

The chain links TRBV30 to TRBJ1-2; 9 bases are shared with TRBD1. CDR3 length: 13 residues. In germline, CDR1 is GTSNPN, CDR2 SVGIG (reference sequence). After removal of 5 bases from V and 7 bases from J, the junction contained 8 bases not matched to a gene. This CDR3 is CAWAPDRGGGYTF. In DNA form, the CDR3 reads TGTGCCTGGGCGCCGGACAGGGGCGGTGGCTACACCTTC.

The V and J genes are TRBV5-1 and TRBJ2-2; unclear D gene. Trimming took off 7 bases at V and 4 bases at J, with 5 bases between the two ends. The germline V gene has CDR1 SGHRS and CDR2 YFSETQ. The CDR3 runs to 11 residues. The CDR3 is CASGSTGELFF. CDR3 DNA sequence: TGCGCCAGCGGAAGCACCGGGGAGCTGTTTTTT.

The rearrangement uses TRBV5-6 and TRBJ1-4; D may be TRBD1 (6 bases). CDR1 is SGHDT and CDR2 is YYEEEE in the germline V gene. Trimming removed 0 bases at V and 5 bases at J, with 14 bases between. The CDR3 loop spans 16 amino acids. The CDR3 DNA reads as TGTGCCAGCAGCTTGGGTCCCCAGGGGCTGAATGAAAAACTGTTTTTT. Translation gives CASSLGPQGLNEKLFF.

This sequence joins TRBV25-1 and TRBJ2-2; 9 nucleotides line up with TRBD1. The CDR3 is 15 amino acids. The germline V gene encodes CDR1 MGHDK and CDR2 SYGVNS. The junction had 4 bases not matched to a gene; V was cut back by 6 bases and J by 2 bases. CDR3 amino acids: CASRGTGINTGELFF. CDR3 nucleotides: TGTGCCAGCAGGGGGACAGGGATAAACACCGGGGAGCTGTTTTTT.

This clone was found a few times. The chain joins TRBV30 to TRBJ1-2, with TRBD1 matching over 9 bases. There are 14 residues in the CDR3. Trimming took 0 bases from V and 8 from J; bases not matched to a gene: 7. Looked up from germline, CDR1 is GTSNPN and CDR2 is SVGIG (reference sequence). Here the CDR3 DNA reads TGTGCCTGGAGTGTCGGACAGGGGACTCTGGGCTACACCTTC. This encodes CAWSVGQGTLGYTF.

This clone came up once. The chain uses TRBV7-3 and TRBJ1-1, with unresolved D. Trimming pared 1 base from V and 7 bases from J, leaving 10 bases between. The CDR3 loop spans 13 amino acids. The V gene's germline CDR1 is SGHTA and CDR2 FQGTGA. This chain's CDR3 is CASSLKGGHEAFF. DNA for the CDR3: TGTGCCAGCAGCTTAAAGGGCGGGCATGAAGCTTTCTTT.

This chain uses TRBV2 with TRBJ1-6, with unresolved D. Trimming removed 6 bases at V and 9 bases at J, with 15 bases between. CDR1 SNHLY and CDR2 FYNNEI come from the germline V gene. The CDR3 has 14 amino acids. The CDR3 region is CASSLDGSTSPLHF. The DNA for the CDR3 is TGTGCCAGCAGCCTGGACGGTTCGACTTCACCCCTCCACTTT.

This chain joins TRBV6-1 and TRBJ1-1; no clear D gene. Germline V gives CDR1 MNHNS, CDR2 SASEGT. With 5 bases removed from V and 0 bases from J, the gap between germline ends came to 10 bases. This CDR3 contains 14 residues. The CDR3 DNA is TGTGCCAGCAGTCACCAAGGGCTGAACACTGAAGCTTTCTTT. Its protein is CASSHQGLNTEAFF.

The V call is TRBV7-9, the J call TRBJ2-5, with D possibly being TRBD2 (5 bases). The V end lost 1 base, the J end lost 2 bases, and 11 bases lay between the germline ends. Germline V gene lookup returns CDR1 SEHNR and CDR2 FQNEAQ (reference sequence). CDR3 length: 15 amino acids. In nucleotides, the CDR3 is TGTGCCAGCAGCTTAGGACGGACTGGACAAGAGACCCAGTACTTC. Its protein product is CASSLGRTGQETQYF.

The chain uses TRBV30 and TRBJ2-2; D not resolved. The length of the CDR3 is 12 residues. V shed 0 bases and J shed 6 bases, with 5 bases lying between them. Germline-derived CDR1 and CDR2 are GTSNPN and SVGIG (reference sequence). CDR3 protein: CAWSVLSGELFF. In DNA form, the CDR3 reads TGTGCCTGGAGTGTACTGTCCGGGGAGCTGTTTTTT.

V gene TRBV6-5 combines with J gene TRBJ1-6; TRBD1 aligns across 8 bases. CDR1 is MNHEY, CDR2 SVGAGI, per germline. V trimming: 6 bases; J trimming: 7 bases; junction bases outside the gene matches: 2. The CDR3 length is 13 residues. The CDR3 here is CASRRTGNSPLHF. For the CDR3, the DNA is TGTGCCAGCAGACGGACAGGGAATTCACCCCTCCACTTT.

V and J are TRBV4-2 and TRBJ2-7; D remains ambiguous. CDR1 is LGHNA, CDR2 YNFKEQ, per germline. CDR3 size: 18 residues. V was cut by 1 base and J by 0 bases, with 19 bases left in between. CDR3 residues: CASSQVTCGERSSYEQYV. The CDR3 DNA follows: TGTGCCAGCAGCCAAGTAACGTGTGGGGAACGAAGCTCCTACGAGCAGTACGTC.

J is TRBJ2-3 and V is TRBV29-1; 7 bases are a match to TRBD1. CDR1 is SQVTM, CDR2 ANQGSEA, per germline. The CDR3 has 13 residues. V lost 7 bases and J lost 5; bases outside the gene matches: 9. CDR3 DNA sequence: TGCAGCGCTCGCAAAGGGGGCATAGATACGCAGTATTTT. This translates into CSARKGGIDTQYF.

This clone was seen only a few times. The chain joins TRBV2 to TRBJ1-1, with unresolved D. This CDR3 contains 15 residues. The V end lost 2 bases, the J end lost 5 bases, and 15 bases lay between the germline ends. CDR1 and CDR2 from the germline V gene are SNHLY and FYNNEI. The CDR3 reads CASSERSQRETEAFF. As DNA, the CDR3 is TGTGCCAGCAGTGAACGGAGTCAAAGGGAGACTGAAGCTTTCTTT.

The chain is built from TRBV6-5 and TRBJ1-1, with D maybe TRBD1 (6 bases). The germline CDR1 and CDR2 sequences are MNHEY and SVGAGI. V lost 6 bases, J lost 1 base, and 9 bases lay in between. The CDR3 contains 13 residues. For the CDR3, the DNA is TGTGCCAGCAGGGGGGGCGGGAACACTGAAGCTTTCTTT. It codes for CASRGGGNTEAFF.